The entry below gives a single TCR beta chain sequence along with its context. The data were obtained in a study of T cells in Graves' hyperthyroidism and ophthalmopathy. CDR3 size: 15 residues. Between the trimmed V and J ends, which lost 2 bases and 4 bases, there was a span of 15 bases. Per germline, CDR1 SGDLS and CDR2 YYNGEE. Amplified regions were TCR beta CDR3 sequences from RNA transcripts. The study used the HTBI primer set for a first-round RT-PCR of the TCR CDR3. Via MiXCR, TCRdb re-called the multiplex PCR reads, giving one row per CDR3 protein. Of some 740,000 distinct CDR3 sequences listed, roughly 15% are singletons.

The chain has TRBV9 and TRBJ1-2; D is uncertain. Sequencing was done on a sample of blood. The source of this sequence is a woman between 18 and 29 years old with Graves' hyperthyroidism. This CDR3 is CASSVGPLIFYGYTF. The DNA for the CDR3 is TGTGCCAGCAGCGTGGGTCCGCTGATTTTCTATGGCTACACCTTC. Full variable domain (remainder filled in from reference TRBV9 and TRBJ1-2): DSGVTQTPKHLITATGQRVTLRCSPRSGDLSVYWYQQSLDQGLQFLIQYYNGEERAKGNILERFSAQQFPDLHSELNLSSLELGDSALYFCASSVGPLIFYGYTFGSGTRLTVV.